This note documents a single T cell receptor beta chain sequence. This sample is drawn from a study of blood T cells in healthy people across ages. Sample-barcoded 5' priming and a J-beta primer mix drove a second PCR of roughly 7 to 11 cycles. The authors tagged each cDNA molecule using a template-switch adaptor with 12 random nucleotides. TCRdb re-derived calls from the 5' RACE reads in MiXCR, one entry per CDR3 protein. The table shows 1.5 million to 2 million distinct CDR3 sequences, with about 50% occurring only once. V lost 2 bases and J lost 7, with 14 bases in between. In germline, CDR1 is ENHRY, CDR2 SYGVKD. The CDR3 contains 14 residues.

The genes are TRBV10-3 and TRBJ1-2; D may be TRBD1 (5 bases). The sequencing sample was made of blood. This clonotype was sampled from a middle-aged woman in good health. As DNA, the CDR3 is TGTGCCATCAGTGAGGCGGCCGGGACGGGTGGCTACACCTTC. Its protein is CAISEAAGTGGYTF.